The 30 T cell receptor beta chains reported below all come from one sample, sequenced in a study of shared clonotypes between healthy human individuals. Some clones are missing from TCRdb's copy, which holds only in-frame ones; the method was immunoSEQ multiplex PCR. The data show approximately 88,000 clones, about 70% seen once. The sample taken for sequencing was memory CD8+ T cells sorted from blood. Described subset: CD45RO+ cells pooled with CCR7-negative TemRA cells. These receptors were obtained from a man younger than 40 in good health.

The chain is built from TRBV25-1 and TRBJ1-1; D remains unclear. V lost 7 bases to trimming and J lost 4 bases, with 19 bases between them. Germline CDR1 and CDR2: MGHDK and SYGVNS. The CDR3 sequence is 15 residues long. The CDR3 loop is CASITPLGQVTEAFF. The CDR3 nucleotides read TGTGCCAGCATTACCCCCCTCGGGCAAGTCACTGAAGCTTTCTTT.

The chain couples TRBV25-1 to TRBJ2-1; 11 nucleotides align to TRBD2. CDR3 length: 17 amino acids. The trim removed 2 bases at V and 4 bases at J, leaving 7 bases unmatched. In germline, CDR1 is MGHDK, CDR2 SYGVNS. The CDR3 nucleotides read TGTGCCAGCAGTGAAACTCCGATAGCGGGAGGGTACAATGAGCAGTTCTTC. The encoded protein is CASSETPIAGGYNEQFF.

The gene calls are TRBV2 and TRBJ2-7; no reliable D call. V gave up 10 bases and J gave up 2 bases, with 6 bases separating them. The CDR3 is 10 residues long. The germline V gene has CDR1 SNHLY and CDR2 FYNNEI. The CDR3 loop reads CAMYPYEQYF. The CDR3 DNA is TGTGCCATGTATCCCTACGAGCAGTACTTC. The full variable domain, completed using reference TRBV2 and TRBJ2-7, is EPEVTQTPSHQVTQMGQEVILRCVPISNHLYFYWYRQILGQKVEFLVSFYNNEISEKSEIFDDQFSVERPDGSNFTLKIRSTKLEDSAMYFCAMYPYEQYFGPGTRLTVT.

Points on this clone: A much larger clone lies one base from this, so it may be a read error. The genes are TRBV7-2 and TRBJ2-7; D gene ambiguous. CDR1 is SGHTA and CDR2 is FQGNSA in the germline V gene. The CDR3 spans 14 residues. V lost 4 bases to trimming and J lost 0 bases, with 10 bases between them. Here the CDR3 reads CTSSSREASYEQYF. CDR3 in DNA: TGTACCAGCAGCTCTAGAGAGGCCTCCTACGAGCAGTACTTC.

The chain has TRBV7-8 and TRBJ2-1, with 8 positions matching TRBD2. In germline, CDR1 is SGHVS, CDR2 FQNEAQ. CDR3 length equals 14 residues. With 7 bases clipped from V and 5 bases from J, the junction kept 7 bases outside the gene matches. The CDR3 nucleotides are TGTGCCAGCAACCCGGGACTAGTGGACAATGAGCAGTTCTTC. This gives the protein CASNPGLVDNEQFF.

The V gene is TRBV20-1, the J gene TRBJ1-4; D gene unclear. This CDR3 is built from 11 residues. From germline, CDR1 is DFQATT and CDR2 SNEGSKA (reference sequence). V dropped 6 bases and J dropped 10 bases, with 12 bases sitting between them. The CDR3 DNA reads TGCAGTGCAAGATGGGGTGCAAAACTGTTTTTT. Its protein is CSARWGAKLFF.

This clone has just a few counts. Other nucleotide sequences from this sample produce the same CDR3. J is TRBJ2-7 and V is TRBV7-2, with D perhaps given as TRBD1 or TRBD2 (6 bases each). Germline V lookup: CDR1 SGHTA, CDR2 FQGNSA. Trimming stripped 5 bases from V and 0 bases from J, with 14 bases between. The CDR3 consists of 15 residues. The CDR3 sequence is CASSLRRGSSYEQYF. In nucleotides, the CDR3 is TGTGCCAGCAGCCTTCGGAGGGGGAGCTCCTACGAGCAGTACTTC.

V usage is TRBV29-1 and J usage is TRBJ2-1; D is perhaps TRBD1 (6 bases). CDR1 SQVTM and CDR2 ANQGSEA come from the germline V gene. CDR3 length: 12 residues. The V gene lost 6 bases and the J gene lost 7 bases, with 13 bases spanning the gap. CDR3: CSVPSRGNEQFF. CDR3 nucleotides: TGCAGCGTCCCAAGTAGGGGGAATGAGCAGTTCTTC.

This chain uses TRBV27 with TRBJ2-1; D is perhaps TRBD1 (7 bases). Trimming stripped 2 bases from V and 7 bases from J, with 18 bases between. Germline-derived CDR1 and CDR2 are MNHEY and SMNVEV (reference sequence). This CDR3 region has 16 residues. The CDR3 spells CASSLTGALGRNEQFF. The CDR3 DNA reads TGTGCCAGCAGTTTAACAGGGGCCCTGGGGAGGAATGAGCAGTTCTTC.

The chain is built from TRBV5-6 and TRBJ2-2, with 8 bases lining up with TRBD1. Germline trimming cut 4 bases from V and 6 bases from J; bases unmatched to any gene: 5. CDR1 and CDR2 (germline): SGHDT, YYEEEE. This CDR3 is built from 14 residues. CDR3 DNA: TGTGCCAGCAGCCGGGGACAGGTTTCCGGGGAGCTGTTTTTT. It yields the protein CASSRGQVSGELFF.

Here the CDR3 reads CASGGTYGYTF. The CDR3, as DNA: TGTGCCAGTGGCGGGACCTATGGCTACACCTTC. J is TRBJ1-2 and V is TRBV19, with D perhaps TRBD1 (5 bases). Trimming pared 8 bases from V and 4 bases from J, leaving 8 bases between. This CDR3 is 11 amino acids long. The germline V gene has CDR1 LNHDA and CDR2 SQIVND (reference sequence).

This chain links TRBV27 with TRBJ1-3, with D unresolved. Germline CDR1 is MNHEY and CDR2 is SMNVEV (reference sequence). The CDR3 runs 15 residues. Trimming removed 2 bases at V and 0 bases at J, with 8 bases between. Here the CDR3 reads CASSLAWSSGNTIYF. CDR3 coding DNA: TGTGCCAGCAGTTTAGCATGGAGCTCTGGAAACACCATATATTTT.

J is TRBJ2-1 and V is TRBV28; 13 bases agree with TRBD2. The J segment lost 0 bases and the V segment lost 5 bases, leaving 10 bases of the junction unmatched. This CDR3 region has 19 residues. Germline V gene data show CDR1 as MDHEN and CDR2 as SYDVKM. This CDR3 reads CASSMRTSGSKFSYNEQFF. The CDR3 DNA sequence: TGTGCCAGCAGTATGAGGACTAGCGGGAGCAAGTTCTCCTACAATGAGCAGTTCTTC.

This chain connects TRBV6-5 to TRBJ2-5, with no clear D. The CDR3 spans 16 residues. CDR1 MNHEY and CDR2 SVGAGI come from the germline V gene. Trimming removed 0 bases from V and 5 bases from J, with 16 bases in between. The CDR3 region is CASSYSPRILAETQYF. CDR3 bases: TGTGCCAGCAGTTACTCTCCTAGGATACTGGCGGAGACCCAGTACTTC.

The chain is built from TRBV2 and TRBJ2-1; 8 bases match TRBD2. The germline V gene encodes CDR1 SNHLY and CDR2 FYNNEI. The CDR3 is made up of 17 amino acids. Unmatched junction bases numbered 10, after V lost 2 bases and J lost 4 bases. Here the CDR3 reads CASSESFGRARYNEQFF. CDR3 nucleotide sequence: TGTGCCAGCAGTGAATCCTTCGGGAGGGCCAGGTACAATGAGCAGTTCTTC.

The chain uses TRBV7-2 and TRBJ2-1; tentative D call: TRBD2 (6 bases). CDR1 and CDR2 from the germline V gene are SGHTA and FQGNSA. CDR3 length equals 13 residues. Between the trimmed V and J ends, which lost 5 bases and 10 bases, there was a span of 15 bases. CDR3 region: CASSLLTSPEQFF. As DNA, the CDR3 is TGTGCCAGCAGCCTCCTGACTAGTCCAGAGCAGTTCTTC.

This sequence joins TRBV6-5 and TRBJ2-2; D is unclear. V gave up 6 bases and J gave up 1 base, with 6 bases separating them. The CDR3 sequence is 13 residues long. Germline V gene sequence: CDR1 MNHEY, CDR2 SVGAGI. The CDR3 spells CASREMNTGELFF. CDR3 bases: TGTGCCAGCAGAGAAATGAACACCGGGGAGCTGTTTTTT.

The CDR3 reads CASSPQGSSYEQYF. In nucleotides, the CDR3 is TGTGCCAGCAGTCCACAGGGGTCCTCCTACGAGCAGTACTTC. This chain connects TRBV27 to TRBJ2-7; 7 nucleotides line up with TRBD1. The CDR3 extends over 14 amino acids. The V gene's germline CDR1 is MNHEY and CDR2 SMNVEV (reference sequence). With 5 bases clipped from V and 0 bases from J, the junction kept 4 bases outside the gene matches.

The table lists this clone with many counts. V gene TRBV6-1 combines with J gene TRBJ2-7, with a possible D match to TRBD1 (6 bases). The germline V gene encodes CDR1 MNHNS and CDR2 SASEGT. The V gene lost 10 bases and the J gene lost 2 bases, with 12 bases spanning the gap. The CDR3 length is 12 residues. DNA of the CDR3: TGTGCCACCCCGGACAGCACCTACGAGCAGTACTTC. Its protein is CATPDSTYEQYF.

The chain has TRBV21-1 and TRBJ1-2; TRBD1, as called in the table, went unchecked against the DNA. TRBV21-1 is flagged as a pseudogene. The CDR3 totals 18 residues. CDR3 DNA sequence: TGTGCCAGCAGCAGGAAGGGGACAGGGGGCGATGAAAACTATGGCTACACCTTC. Its translation: CASSRKGTGGDENYGYTF.

The genes are TRBV10-2 and TRBJ1-2; unclear D gene. CDR1 and CDR2 from the germline V gene are WSHSY and SAAADI. The V end lost 3 bases, the J end lost 5 bases, and 19 bases lay between the germline ends. This CDR3 is 16 amino acids long. The CDR3 DNA reads TGCGCCAGCAGTGATAATCCCCAGCACCCAGAATATGGCTACACCTTC. It codes for CASSDNPQHPEYGYTF.

This chain links TRBV7-9 with TRBJ2-5; perhaps D is TRBD1 or TRBD2 (5 bases each). The CDR3 has 18 amino acids. CDR1 is SEHNR and CDR2 is FQNEAQ in the germline V gene (reference sequence). V lost 5 bases and J 0 bases, leaving 22 bases between the germline ends. The CDR3 sequence: CASSPFRPGPLYQETQYF. The CDR3 bases are TGTGCCAGCAGCCCCTTCCGGCCGGGGCCCCTGTACCAAGAGACCCAGTACTTC.

The chain uses TRBV6-6 and TRBJ1-5; D is perhaps TRBD1 (6 bases). The V and J ends lost 5 bases and 11 bases respectively, with 16 bases between them. The germline V gene encodes CDR1 MNHNY and CDR2 SVGAGI (reference sequence). The CDR3 extends over 13 amino acids. The CDR3, as DNA: TGTGCCAGCAGTCCAGGGGAGGTGGGGTCCCAGCATTTT. Protein sequence: CASSPGEVGSQHF.

The chain combines TRBV7-2 with TRBJ1-1, with 8 bases aligning to TRBD1. The CDR3 totals 13 residues. The V gene's germline CDR1 is SGHTA and CDR2 FQGNSA. J gave up 4 bases and V 6 bases, and 4 bases lay outside the gene matches. This CDR3 reads CASSYRGGTEAFF. CDR3 nucleotide sequence: TGTGCCAGCAGTTACAGGGGGGGCACTGAAGCTTTCTTT. Full variable domain (remainder filled in from reference TRBV7-2 and TRBJ1-1): GAGVSQSPSNKVTEKGKDVELRCDPISGHTALYWYRQSLGQGLEFLIYFQGNSAPDKSGLPSDRFSAERTGGSVSTLTIQRTQQEDSAVYLCASSYRGGTEAFFGQGTRLTVV.

This chain links TRBV30 with TRBJ1-3, with unresolved D. Germline CDR1 is GTSNPN and CDR2 is SVGIG (reference sequence). The CDR3 has 12 residues. V lost 0 bases to trimming and J lost 2 bases, with 2 bases between them. CDR3 sequence reads: CAWSVPGNTIYF. The CDR3 coding sequence is TGTGCCTGGAGTGTACCTGGAAACACCATATATTTT.

The chain uses TRBV27 and TRBJ2-5; 8 positions match TRBD2. Germline CDR1 is MNHEY and CDR2 is SMNVEV (reference sequence). The ends lost 0 bases at V and 6 bases at J; junction bases unmatched: 6. This CDR3 has 15 residues. The CDR3: CASSLSSGSFQTQYF. CDR3 DNA sequence: TGTGCCAGCAGTTTATCCAGCGGGAGCTTTCAGACCCAGTACTTC.

This clone was detected ten times or more. The V and J genes are TRBV6-4 and TRBJ2-2; TRBD2 is a possible D gene (5 bases). Between the trimmed V and J ends, which lost 0 bases and 0 bases, there was a span of 5 bases. The CDR3 covers 15 residues. Looked up from germline, CDR1 is MRHNA and CDR2 is SNTAGT. The CDR3 sequence is CASSDSSANTGELFF. The CDR3 region has the DNA TGTGCCAGCAGTGACTCTAGCGCGAACACCGGGGAGCTGTTTTTT.

The CDR3 reads CASSLTRTSGGYNEQFF. The CDR3 bases are TGTGCCAGCAGCTTAACCCGGACTAGCGGGGGTTACAATGAGCAGTTCTTC. The chain combines TRBV7-3 with TRBJ2-1, with TRBD2 matching over 13 bases. The junction had 3 bases not matched to a gene; V was cut back by 0 bases and J by 4 bases. The CDR3 is made up of 17 amino acids. Germline values: CDR1 SGHTA, CDR2 FQGTGA.

This chain connects TRBV9 to TRBJ1-1; weak D call: TRBD1 (6 bases). From germline, CDR1 is SGDLS and CDR2 YYNGEE. V lost 2 bases and J 1 base, leaving 12 bases between the germline ends. The CDR3 length is 15 residues. The CDR3 protein is CASSVTGQPNTEAFF. CDR3 nucleotides: TGTGCCAGCAGCGTCACCGGACAGCCGAACACTGAAGCTTTCTTT.

Here the CDR3 DNA reads TGTGCCAGTAATCTAGCGGGCCGACTAAATGAGCAGTTCTTC. Residues: CASNLAGRLNEQFF. The chain couples TRBV19 to TRBJ2-1; 8 bases fit TRBD2. V gave up 7 bases and J gave up 7 bases; unmatched junction bases: 9. This CDR3 is built from 14 residues. Germline CDR1 LNHDA, CDR2 SQIVND (reference sequence).